This T cell receptor (beta chain) was sequenced during a study of shared clonotypes between healthy human individuals. Across several immunoSEQ plates, the genomic DNA of each subset was split evenly. Repertoires were generated with immunoSEQ multiplex PCR, while TCRdb's copy carries only in-frame clones and drops some. The sample records about 2.1 million clones, 80% to 95% being singletons. The CDR3 is 16 amino acids. With 4 bases removed from V and 2 bases from J, the gap between germline ends came to 18 bases. Germline lookup yields CDR1 SGHRS and CDR2 YFSETQ. About this clone: Its specificity is unknown.

In the naive CD8 group, cells lacked CD45RO and were positively selected for CCR7, so terminally differentiated effector memory CD45RA+ cells were left out. The study drew all its donors from Caucasian adults living in Nashville, Tennessee. Study findings and constraints: Estimated richness was generally greater in naive than memory subsets. Only blood was sampled, and tissue TCR repertoires likely differ from blood ones.

This clonotype originated in a man aged 18 to 35 in good health. Some clones in this sample may be carry-over from other donors' samples. The material sequenced was naive CD8+ T cells from PBMCs. The chain employs TRBV5-1 and TRBJ1-2, with D maybe TRBD1 (5 bases). This CDR3 is CASSPPSGHLNYGYTF. The DNA of the CDR3 is TGCGCCAGCAGCCCGCCCTCCGGACACCTCAACTATGGCTACACCTTC.